Below are 23 T cell receptor beta chains sequenced from a single sample in a study of shared clonotypes between healthy human individuals. Clones were read by immunoSEQ multiplex PCR, and TCRdb kept only the in-frame ones, dropping some. The repertoire consists of 2.3 million or so clones, with approximately 95% occurring once and the leading ten covering around 0.4%. The sample was naive CD4+ T cells from PBMCs. Subset defined: CD45RA+ positively selected. All receptors derive from a man between 18 and 35 years old in good health. Some clones in this sample may be carry-over from other donors' samples.

The rearrangement links TRBV11-2 to TRBJ2-4, with 7 bases identical to TRBD1. The V and J ends lost 6 bases and 8 bases, in that order; junction bases with no gene match: 13. CDR1 is SGHAT and CDR2 is FQNNGV in the germline V gene. This CDR3 region has 15 residues. CDR3 nucleotides: TGTGCCAGCAGGGACCGGCAGGGGGACGTAGACATTCAGTACTTC. Encoded protein: CASRDRQGDVDIQYF.

The chain combines TRBV6-5 with TRBJ1-1; D is unresolved. V lost 2 bases to trimming and J lost 0 bases, with 7 bases between them. In germline, CDR1 is MNHEY, CDR2 SVGAGI. The CDR3 is made up of 14 amino acids. In nucleotides, the CDR3 is TGTGCCAGCAGTTACCACGACATGAACACTGAAGCTTTCTTT. Translating gives CASSYHDMNTEAFF.

Of note for this clone: At the DNA level, this CDR3 is encoded by other sequences in the same sample as well. The chain uses TRBV9 and TRBJ2-3, with 8 nucleotides matching TRBD2. The J segment lost 0 bases and the V segment lost 4 bases, leaving 4 bases of the junction unmatched. CDR3 size: 15 residues. Germline lookup yields CDR1 SGDLS and CDR2 YYNGEE. The CDR3 loop reads CASSITSGSTDTQYF. Here the CDR3 DNA reads TGTGCCAGCAGCATCACTAGCGGAAGCACAGATACGCAGTATTTT.

This chain uses TRBV11-2 with TRBJ2-1; TRBD2 matches at 12 bases. The CDR3 covers 15 residues. The germline CDR1 and CDR2 sequences are SGHAT and FQNNGV. Losses at the gene ends were 6 bases for V and 2 bases for J; bases not matched to a gene: 2. CDR3 residues: CASRWTSGTYNEQFF. Here the CDR3 DNA reads TGTGCCAGCAGGTGGACTAGCGGGACCTACAATGAGCAGTTCTTC. Supplemented by reference TRBV11-2 and TRBJ2-1, the full variable domain reads EAGVAQSPRYKIIEKRQSVAFWCNPISGHATLYWYQQILGQGPKLLIQFQNNGVVDDSQLPKDRFSAERLKGVDSTLKIQPAKLEDSAVYLCASRWTSGTYNEQFFGPGTRLTVL.

This sequence joins TRBV11-2 and TRBJ2-7; 11 positions match TRBD2. This CDR3 comprises 14 residues. Germline values: CDR1 SGHAT, CDR2 FQNNGV. With 4 bases clipped from V and 3 bases from J, the junction kept 2 bases outside the gene matches. The CDR3 nucleotides are TGTGCCAGCAGCTGGGGACTAGCGGACTACGAGCAGTACTTC. This gives the protein CASSWGLADYEQYF.

This chain joins TRBV29-1 and TRBJ2-3, with D possibly TRBD2 on 5 matching bases. Trimming pared 1 base from V and 1 base from J, leaving 9 bases between. Germline assignment: CDR1 SQVTM and CDR2 ANQGSEA. This CDR3 has 14 amino acids. The CDR3: CSVEASRGTDTQYF. The DNA for the CDR3 is TGCAGCGTTGAAGCTAGCCGGGGCACAGATACGCAGTATTTT.

The chain carries TRBV10-3 and TRBJ2-1, with 8 bases identical to TRBD2. The CDR3 loop spans 12 amino acids. Per germline, CDR1 ENHRY and CDR2 SYGVKD. V shed 6 bases, J shed 8 bases, and the junction held 3 bases outside the gene matches. The CDR3 protein is CAIRPGGDEQFF. In nucleotides, the CDR3 is TGTGCCATCAGACCCGGGGGGGATGAGCAGTTCTTC.

V is TRBV15 and J is TRBJ2-3; 12 bases align to TRBD2. Germline CDR1 LNHNV, CDR2 YYDKDF (reference sequence). V lost 4 bases, J lost 0 bases, and 2 bases stayed unmatched. This CDR3 is 16 amino acids long. The CDR3 nucleotides read TGTGCCACCAGCAAGGGACTAGCGGGTAGCACAGATACGCAGTATTTT. This codes for CATSKGLAGSTDTQYF.

With regard to this clone: An end of the junction does not agree with germline; a read error may underlie this. The chain couples TRBV7-3 to TRBJ2-1, with D possibly matching TRBD2 (6 bases). This CDR3 contains 15 residues. Per the germline V gene, CDR1 is SGHTA and CDR2 is FQGTGA. In nucleotides, the CDR3 is TGTGCCAGCAGCATAACTAGGGACTTTCACAATGAGCAGTTCTTC. It yields the protein CASSITRDFHNEQFF.

The chain has TRBV15 and TRBJ2-7; TRBD2 aligns across 9 bases. The junction had 18 bases not matched to a gene; V was cut back by 0 bases and J by 3 bases. This CDR3 comprises 20 residues. Germline V gene sequence: CDR1 LNHNV, CDR2 YYDKDF (reference sequence). CDR3 protein: CATSRDQRRVELAGSYEQYF. The CDR3 region has the DNA TGTGCCACCAGCAGAGATCAGCGCAGGGTAGAACTAGCGGGCAGCTACGAGCAGTACTTC.

This sequence joins TRBV7-8 and TRBJ2-1; D might be TRBD2 (6 bases). The CDR3 sequence is 15 residues long. V lost 5 bases to trimming and J lost 4 bases, with 15 bases between them. Looked up from germline, CDR1 is SGHVS and CDR2 is FQNEAQ. The CDR3 bases are TGTGCCAGCAGCCTCCTGGGGAGGTGGTACAATGAGCAGTTCTTC. Amino acids: CASSLLGRWYNEQFF.

The chain couples TRBV4-1 to TRBJ2-5; TRBD2 matches at 13 bases. The tail of the sequence fits TRBJ2-7 better, so the J call may be wrong. The CDR3 totals 18 residues. In germline, CDR1 is MGHRA, CDR2 YSYEKL. The CDR3 loop is CASSQGGLAGAPSYEQYF. The CDR3 DNA is TGCGCCAGCAGCCAAGGTGGACTAGCGGGAGCCCCCTCCTACGAGCAGTACTTC.

V is TRBV7-8 and J is TRBJ2-3; D gene uncertain. The CDR3 is made up of 19 amino acids. Trimming left V 2 bases short and J 1 base short, with 22 bases between. Germline V gene lookup returns CDR1 SGHVS and CDR2 FQNEAQ. CDR3 in amino acids: CASSLLGRPTVVGTDTQYF. The CDR3 DNA is TGTGCCAGCAGCTTACTGGGTCGTCCTACCGTAGTGGGCACAGATACGCAGTATTTT.

V gene TRBV28 combines with J gene TRBJ1-2; D gene ambiguous. This CDR3 comprises 15 residues. Trimming removed 1 base at V and 9 bases at J, with 18 bases between. CDR1 is MDHEN, CDR2 SYDVKM, per germline. CDR3 residues: CASSLFTGSPNSYTF. DNA of the CDR3: TGTGCCAGCAGTTTATTCACCGGGAGCCCTAATAGCTACACCTTC.

This clone showed up just a few times. This chain uses TRBV9 with TRBJ1-1; maybe TRBD1 (5 bases). The germline V gene has CDR1 SGDLS and CDR2 YYNGEE. The CDR3 length is 15 residues. V was pared by 3 bases and J by 1 base, with 13 bases between. In DNA, the CDR3 is TGTGCCAGCAGCGACAAGGACACCTCGAACACTGAAGCTTTCTTT. Protein sequence: CASSDKDTSNTEAFF.

This chain connects TRBV11-2 to TRBJ2-5; D is possibly TRBD2 (6 bases). Trimming removed 5 bases at V and 1 base at J, with 8 bases between. The germline V gene encodes CDR1 SGHAT and CDR2 FQNNGV. The CDR3 spans 13 residues. CDR3 coding DNA: TGTGCCAGCAGCCGGACTATCCAAGAGACCCAGTACTTC. Translation: CASSRTIQETQYF.

The chain links TRBV19 to TRBJ2-5; D is possibly TRBD1 (6 bases). V was cut by 6 bases and J by 7 bases, with 15 bases left in between. CDR1 is LNHDA, CDR2 SQIVND, per germline (reference sequence). This CDR3 contains 13 residues. In DNA form, the CDR3 reads TGTGCCAGTAGGGATCTACAGGGCCGGACCCAGTACTTC. This sequence encodes CASRDLQGRTQYF.

The chain joins TRBV30 to TRBJ2-6, with D hard to call. V lost 0 bases, J lost 1 base, and 7 bases lay in between. Looked up from germline, CDR1 is GTSNPN and CDR2 is SVGIG (reference sequence). This CDR3 is 15 amino acids long. The chain's CDR3 is CAWSVGISGANVLTF. CDR3 coding DNA: TGTGCCTGGAGTGTGGGAATTTCTGGGGCCAACGTCCTGACTTTC.

This chain connects TRBV19 to TRBJ2-6; perhaps TRBD1 as D (6 bases). The CDR3 covers 16 residues. The V end was cut by 4 bases, the J end by 2 bases, with 12 bases between. Looked up from germline, CDR1 is LNHDA and CDR2 is SQIVND (reference sequence). CDR3 sequence: CASSTIRGAGANVLTF. DNA for the CDR3: TGTGCCAGTAGTACCATCAGGGGAGCTGGGGCCAACGTCCTGACTTTC.

The chain is built from TRBV28 and TRBJ1-5, with a weak D call TRBD1 (6 bases). Germline loops: CDR1 MDHEN, CDR2 SYDVKM. CDR3 size: 15 residues. V lost 10 bases and J lost 0, with 16 bases in between. The DNA for the CDR3 is TGTGCCACCATGAGGGGGATCAATAGCAATCAGCCCCAGCATTTT. This gives the protein CATMRGINSNQPQHF.

J is TRBJ2-1 and V is TRBV4-1, with TRBD2 matching over 14 bases. After removal of 5 bases from V and 5 bases from J, the junction contained 5 bases not matched to a gene. Germline V gives CDR1 MGHRA, CDR2 YSYEKL. The CDR3 length is 16 residues. The DNA for the CDR3 is TGCGCCAGCAGCGACTGGGGACTAGCGGGAGACAATGAGCAGTTCTTC. It translates to CASSDWGLAGDNEQFF.

Note on this clone: The sample holds other DNA sequences that translate to the same CDR3. This chain joins TRBV28 and TRBJ1-4, with unresolved D. The V gene lost 1 base and the J gene lost 0 bases, with 3 bases spanning the gap. The CDR3 consists of 14 residues. CDR1 is MDHEN and CDR2 is SYDVKM in the germline V gene. CDR3 in amino acids: CASSLSTTNEKLFF. CDR3 DNA sequence: TGTGCCAGCAGTTTATCAACAACTAATGAAAAACTGTTTTTT. The full variable domain, with the rest looked up from reference TRBV28 and TRBJ1-4, is DVKVTQSSRYLVKRTGEKVFLECVQDMDHENMFWYRQDPGLGLRLIYFSYDVKMKEKGDIPEGYSVSREKKERFSLILESASTNQTSMYLCASSLSTTNEKLFFGSGTQLSVL.

The chain recombines TRBV21-1 with TRBJ1-1. TRBV21-1 is shown as a pseudogene. The CDR3 is 14 residues long. The CDR3: CASSKTGRNTEAFF. In DNA form, the CDR3 reads TGTGCCAGCAGCAAAACGGGGAGGAACACTGAAGCTTTCTTT.